This T cell receptor (beta chain) was sequenced for a study of shared clonotypes between healthy human individuals (dated by TCRdb to between 2020 and 2021). Regarding the complete study: A couple of women and three men aged 18 to 49 years were included in the cohort. For each donor, CD4 naive and CD4 memory were each given three plates, CD8 naive was given two plates, and CD8 memory was given one plate. Blood TCR repertoires of roughly five healthy adults were deeply sequenced to estimate repertoire size and the extent of clonotype sharing between individuals. To increase sequencing depth and limit assay-specific biases, different laboratories used diverse techniques to prepare libraries and sequence TCR repertoires. Each donor's leukapheresis produced roughly between roughly 0.9 and 9 billion PBMCs. Paper-wide results and their limitations: The small number of donors limited the genetic and exposure-history diversity represented. Sampling was restricted to blood, and TCR repertoires in tissue are likely to differ from TCR repertoires in blood. Estimated clonotype richness was generally larger for naive than for memory subsets. Based on pairwise subsampling, the degree of clonotype sharing among donors was expected to be affected by sequencing depth. Sharing across a few donors was observed for about 4.8% of naive CD4, 3% to 4% of naive CD8, about 2.5% of memory CD4, and 0.4% of memory CD8 clonotypes. Rarefaction of sorted-subset datasets indicated incomplete sequencing despite the large sequencing depth. Compared with non-shared clonotypes, the clonotypes found in all four sorted-subset donors had higher generation probabilities.

The CDR3 numbers 18 residues from cysteine through phenylalanine. The CDR3 DNA has 54 bases and is translated from base 1. CDR1 and CDR2 are read off the germline V gene (reference sequence) as LNHDA and SQIVND. V was cut back by 5 bases and J by 0 bases, leaving a gap of 20 bases between them. A note on this clone: Its specific antigen is unknown. There are no base qualities to consult, and no much larger clone falls within one base.

CD8 naive samples were CD45RO-negative cells positively selected for CCR7, giving a CD45RA+CCR7+ population that excluded TemRA cells. The donors were healthy, HIV-negative adults with no recently reported acute infections or vaccinations. All donors were Caucasian adults living in Nashville, Tennessee, USA. After blood collection by leukapheresis, PBMCs were isolated using Ficoll-Histopaque density gradient centrifugation and then cryopreserved in the vapor phase of liquid nitrogen. Analytical flow cytometry was used to check the purity and quantity of every magnetically sorted T cell population. From each sorted fraction, genomic DNA was isolated and quantified by UV absorbance on a Nanodrop 2000c. TCR CDR3 regions were amplified from genomic DNA by multiplex PCR using the deep immunoSEQ assay. Extracted genomic DNA from each cell subset was spread evenly across all wells of several immunoSEQ 96-well plates, with each plate serving as a replicate. Each replicate PCR for sorted subsets received about 200 ng genomic DNA, equal to about 29,000 T cell genomes. Purified libraries were quantified with a Qubit 3.0 fluorometer, sized on a Bioanalyzer 2100, and re-quantified with the KAPA Library Quantification kit. Every immunoSEQ 96-well plate was sequenced on a dedicated single-read 150-cycle Illumina NextSeq 550 flow cell. In the source study's methods: Because only junctional sequences without quality scores were contained in the immunoSEQ output, filtering matching that applied to full-length reads could not be performed. Sequences were annotated with PyIR, a Python wrapper for IgBLAST v1.9, and V/J genes and CDR3 were assigned using IMGT germline references. Reads were removed for weak V/J assignments (E-value above 1e-6), missing CDR3, stop codons, out-of-frame junctions, or ambiguous translated residues. V3J clonotypes were defined as sequences sharing the same inferred V gene, J gene, and CDR3 amino acid sequence. The percentage overlap between two repertoires was calculated by dividing the number of shared unique clonotypes by the size of the smaller repertoire. Repertoire richness was assessed with RTK rarefaction, the Chao1 estimator, and Recon v2.1 estimates of unobserved clonotypes. Generation probabilities for all TCRbeta clonotypes obtained by the gDNA method from four donors were computed using OLGA. TCRdb mirrors the immuneACCESS table, restricted to in-frame sequences. Some clones are absent from its copies; in checked studies, under half trace to an unresolved V gene, and the reason for the others is unknown. D and trimming were read from the DNA, whereas the V and J calls and clone size are those reported in that table. Recorded for this sample are millions of clones; roughly 91% of them occurred a single time. The ten top clones hold 1.5% to 2% of the sample.

Recombination joined TRBV19 with TRBJ2-1; the D element might be TRBD1 or TRBD2, as each aligns at 5 bases. The clonotype comes from a man in his late teens or twenties in good health. Some clones in this sample may be carry-over from other donors' samples. The material sequenced was naive CD8+ T cells from PBMCs. The sample's cell subset or site label, decoded: CD45RA+CCR7+. The CDR3 loop reads CASSLSEQERGSYNEQFF. The bases read TGTGCCAGTAGTTTAAGCGAACAGGAACGGGGCTCCTACAATGAGCAGTTCTTC.